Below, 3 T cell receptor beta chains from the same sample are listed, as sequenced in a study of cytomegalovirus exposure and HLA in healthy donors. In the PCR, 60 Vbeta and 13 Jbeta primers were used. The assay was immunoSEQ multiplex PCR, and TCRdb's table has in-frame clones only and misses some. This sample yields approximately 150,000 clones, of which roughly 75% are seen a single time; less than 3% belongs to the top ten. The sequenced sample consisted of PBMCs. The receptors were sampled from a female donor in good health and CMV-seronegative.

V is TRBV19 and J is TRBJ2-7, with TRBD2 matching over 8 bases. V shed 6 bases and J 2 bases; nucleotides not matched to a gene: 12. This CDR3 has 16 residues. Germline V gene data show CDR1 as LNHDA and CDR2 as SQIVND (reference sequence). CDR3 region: CASSGTLSGAAYEQYF. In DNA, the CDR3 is TGTGCCAGTAGCGGGACCCTTAGCGGGGCCGCCTACGAGCAGTACTTC.

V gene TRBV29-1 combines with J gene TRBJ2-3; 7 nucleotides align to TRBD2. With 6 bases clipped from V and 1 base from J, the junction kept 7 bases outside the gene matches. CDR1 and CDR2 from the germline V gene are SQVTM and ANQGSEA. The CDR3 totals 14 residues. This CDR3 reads CSVGAAGGTDTQYF. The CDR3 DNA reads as TGCAGCGTCGGGGCCGCGGGGGGCACAGATACGCAGTATTTT.

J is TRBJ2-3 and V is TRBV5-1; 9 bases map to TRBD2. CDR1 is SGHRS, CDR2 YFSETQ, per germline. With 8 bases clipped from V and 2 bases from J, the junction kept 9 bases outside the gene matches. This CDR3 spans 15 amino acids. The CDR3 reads CASDSGGDLTDTQYF. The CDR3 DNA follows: TGCGCCAGTGATAGCGGGGGCGACCTCACAGATACGCAGTATTTT.